This T cell receptor (beta chain) derives from a study of blood T cell repertoires in COVID-19. Trimming shortened V by 1 base and J by 5 bases, and 12 bases separated the two germline ends. Per germline, CDR1 KGHSH and CDR2 LQKENI. The CDR3 runs to 15 residues. Repertoires were generated with immunoSEQ multiplex PCR, while TCRdb's copy carries only in-frame clones and drops some. Of over 200,000 clones listed, 70% to 90% were seen once; the top ten hold approximately 3%. The receptor's source is a woman in her forties or fifties in a cohort exposed to, infected with or recovered from COVID-19 (not recorded which). The sample comprised PBMCs or T cells enriched from blood (not recorded which). The rearrangement links TRBV18 to TRBJ2-1; TRBD2 might be the D (5 bases). The CDR3 reads CASSPRRLRDNEQFF. The CDR3 region has the DNA TGTGCCAGCTCACCACGGAGGTTGCGAGACAATGAGCAGTTCTTC.